This TCR beta chain was sequenced for a study of cytomegalovirus exposure and HLA in healthy donors. The overall study: Early on, a data release was issued that held roughly 80 million unique TCRs from HLA-typed donors. Study-level points and caveats: Associated with HLA alleles at 0.05 false discovery rate in a later analysis were about 17,000 TCR beta sequences.

This clone was detected once. The antigen remains unidentified. The junction departs from germline at one end; a sequencing error may be responsible. The PCR had 60 Vbeta and 13 Jbeta primers. Repertoires were generated with immunoSEQ multiplex PCR, while TCRdb's copy carries only in-frame clones and drops some. The sample gives about 150,000 clones, around four fifths of which show up once; 1% is in the top ten. CDR3 length: 16 amino acids. Germline V gives CDR1 SEHNR, CDR2 FQNEAQ (reference sequence). The TCR sequence derives from a woman in her forties or fifties in good health and CMV-seropositive. Material: PBMCs. The gene calls are TRBV7-9 and TRBJ2-7; 10 bases map to TRBD1. CDR3 protein: CSSSTPGTGDQYEQYF. CDR3 bases: TGTTCCAGCAGTACCCCCGGGACAGGGGATCAATACGAGCAGTACTTC.